These 23 T cell receptor beta chains share one sample of origin, sequenced in a study of blood T cell repertoires in COVID-19. Clones were sequenced by immunoSEQ multiplex PCR, and TCRdb holds only the in-frame ones, with some missing. The repertoire holds 150,000 to 200,000 clones, with more than 75% as singletons. The material sequenced was peripheral blood. The receptors come from a woman aged 70-85 years with COVID-19, enrolled during active disease.

This clone was seen once. Written as DNA, the CDR3 is TGTGCCAGCAGCTGGACAGTCCCGGGCACCGGGGAGCTGTTTTTT. The encoded protein is CASSWTVPGTGELFF. The genes are TRBV11-1 and TRBJ2-2; a weak D match, TRBD1 (6 bases). The CDR3 consists of 15 residues. Germline values: CDR1 SGHAT, CDR2 FQDESV (reference sequence). With 4 bases removed from V and 4 bases from J, the gap between germline ends came to 13 bases.

This clone came up a few times. The CDR3 sequence: CASSQLIPGGNQPQHF. CDR3 nucleotide sequence: TGTGCCAGCAGCCAATTAATCCCGGGTGGCAATCAGCCCCAGCATTTT. The chain is built from TRBV16 and TRBJ1-5, with D uncertain. The CDR3 has 16 residues. Between the trimmed V and J ends, which lost 1 base and 2 bases, there was a span of 12 bases. The germline gives CDR1 KGHSY, CDR2 FQNENV.

This chain links TRBV5-1 with TRBJ2-1; no firm D call. The V and J ends lost 1 base and 6 bases respectively, with 11 bases between them. Germline CDR1 SGHRS, CDR2 YFSETQ. The CDR3 loop spans 14 amino acids. The CDR3 is CASSLWSSPNEQFF. The CDR3 DNA is TGCGCCAGCAGCTTGTGGAGCAGCCCCAATGAGCAGTTCTTC. Based on the CDR3 plus reference TRBV5-1 and TRBJ2-1, the full variable domain is KAGVTQTPRYLIKTRGQQVTLSCSPISGHRSVSWYQQTPGQGLQFLFEYFSETQRNKGNFPGRFSGRQFSNSRSEMNVSTLELGDSALYLCASSLWSSPNEQFFGPGTRLTVL.

Concerning this clone itself: The same CDR3 is also encoded by other DNA sequences in this sample. The chain recombines TRBV6-1 with TRBJ1-5; TRBD1 is a possible D gene (6 bases). V was clipped by 0 bases and J by 1 base, with 7 bases between them. Germline-derived CDR1 and CDR2 are MNHNS and SASEGT. This CDR3 has 15 residues. CDR3 protein: CASSEAGHSNQPQHF. CDR3 nucleotides: TGTGCCAGCAGTGAAGCGGGACACAGCAATCAGCCCCAGCATTTT.

This clone came up once. The chain employs TRBV9 and TRBJ2-3; a possible D gene is TRBD1 (5 bases). Between the trimmed V and J ends, which lost 0 bases and 4 bases, there was a span of 9 bases. The CDR3 spans 14 residues. CDR1 SGDLS and CDR2 YYNGEE come from the germline V gene. The CDR3 spells CASSVVQGSDTQYF. CDR3 DNA sequence: TGTGCCAGCAGCGTAGTCCAGGGATCAGATACGCAGTATTTT. Filled out from reference TRBV9 and TRBJ2-3, the complete variable domain reads DSGVTQTPKHLITATGQRVTLRCSPRSGDLSVYWYQQSLDQGLQFLIQYYNGEERAKGNILERFSAQQFPDLHSELNLSSLELGDSALYFCASSVVQGSDTQYFGPGTRLTVL.

The chain has TRBV28 and TRBJ2-7, with a tentative D call TRBD1 (6 bases). V was trimmed by 2 bases and J by 4 bases, leaving 18 bases between them. CDR1 and CDR2 from the germline V gene are MDHEN and SYDVKM. This CDR3 has 16 residues. CDR3 in amino acids: CASSLKGGFLSYEQYF. The CDR3 nucleotides read TGTGCCAGCAGTTTAAAAGGGGGTTTTCTAAGTTACGAGCAGTACTTC.

J is TRBJ2-7 and V is TRBV5-4, with unresolved D. The germline V gene has CDR1 SGHNT and CDR2 YYREEE (reference sequence). V was cut by 4 bases and J by 0 bases, with 8 bases left in between. CDR3 length: 13 residues. The DNA of the CDR3 is TGTGCCAGCAGCCCCATGAGCTCCTACGAGCAGTACTTC. Translation: CASSPMSSYEQYF.

This chain joins TRBV21-1 and TRBJ1-5. TRBV21-1 is an annotated pseudogene. This CDR3 comprises 16 residues. CDR3 nucleotides: TGTGCCAGCAGCCTCGCGGGAGGGAGGGGCAATCAGCCCCAGCATTTT. As protein: CASSLAGGRGNQPQHF.

This clone has a handful of counts. The chain combines TRBV18 with TRBJ1-1; TRBD1 matches 11 bases. Per germline, CDR1 KGHSH and CDR2 LQKENI. The V gene end was trimmed by 6 bases and the J gene end by 10 bases; junction bases not matched to a gene: 10. The CDR3 runs 14 residues. The CDR3 here is CASSPGGTGGRAFF. DNA of the CDR3: TGTGCCAGCTCCCCCGGAGGGACAGGGGGTAGAGCTTTCTTT.

The chain has TRBV25-1 and TRBJ2-4; possible D gene TRBD1, 6 bases. Germline V gene lookup returns CDR1 MGHDK and CDR2 SYGVNS. The length of the CDR3 is 16 residues. V lost 6 bases, J lost 7 bases, and 22 bases lay in between. Here the CDR3 reads CASSESGTPEENIQYF. As DNA, the CDR3 is TGTGCCAGCAGCGAGTCCGGGACACCCGAGGAGAACATTCAGTACTTC.

This clone was observed a handful of times. This chain links TRBV19 with TRBJ1-1; D is unclear. With 0 bases removed from V and 3 bases from J, the gap between germline ends came to 14 bases. Germline V gene lookup returns CDR1 LNHDA and CDR2 SQIVND (reference sequence). The CDR3 has 16 residues. As DNA, the CDR3 is TGTGCCAGTAGTATAGATTTGAGGGCTCCTCACACTGAAGCTTTCTTT. Its translation is CASSIDLRAPHTEAFF.

The gene calls are TRBV5-5 and TRBJ2-7; 7 bases are a match to TRBD2. V lost 4 bases and J lost 6; bases outside the gene matches: 7. The CDR3 has 13 residues. The V gene's germline CDR1 is SGHKS and CDR2 YYEKEE (reference sequence). DNA of the CDR3: TGTGCCAGCAGCGGGAGGGCGGGAACCGAGCAGTACTTC. Encoded protein: CASSGRAGTEQYF.

This CDR3 reads CASSLRSDTDTQYF. The CDR3 DNA follows: TGTGCCAGCAGCTTACGTAGCGACACAGATACGCAGTATTTT. The V gene is TRBV7-2, the J gene TRBJ2-3; weak D call: TRBD2 (5 bases). This CDR3 has 14 residues. From germline, CDR1 is SGHTA and CDR2 FQGNSA. Trimming took off 2 bases at V and 2 bases at J, with 8 bases between the two ends.

The V call is TRBV15, the J call TRBJ1-3; 7 positions match TRBD1. The V segment lost 5 bases and the J segment 0 bases; nucleotides outside the gene matches: 10. This CDR3 is 17 amino acids long. Germline CDR1 and CDR2: LNHNV and YYDKDF (reference sequence). This chain's CDR3 is CATSRGRGPSSGNTIYF. The CDR3 DNA reads as TGTGCCACCAGCCGCGGAAGGGGGCCTAGCTCTGGAAACACCATATATTTT.

The chain carries TRBV12-3 or TRBV12-4 and TRBJ1-5; perhaps TRBD1 as D (5 bases). This CDR3 has 13 amino acids. The germline V and J ends were trimmed by 0 bases and 6 bases, with 6 bases remaining between them. The CDR3 DNA sequence: TGTGCCAGCAGTTTAGCGGGGCTTCAGCCCCAGCATTTT. Translation: CASSLAGLQPQHF.

On this clone: A single base separates this from a much larger clone, so it may be a read error. The chain links TRBV6-5 to TRBJ1-2; 10 bases match TRBD1. The germline gives CDR1 MNHEY, CDR2 SVGAGI. Unmatched junction bases numbered 3, after V lost 5 bases and J lost 3 bases. The CDR3 consists of 14 residues. The CDR3 sequence: CASSRQGADYGYTF. In DNA, the CDR3 is TGTGCCAGCAGTCGACAGGGGGCGGACTATGGCTACACCTTC.

The rearrangement joins TRBV3-1 (or the pseudogene TRBV3-2) to TRBJ1-1; TRBD1 might be the D (6 bases). CDR1 is LGHDT and CDR2 is YNNKEL in the germline V gene (reference sequence). The CDR3 spans 14 residues. V dropped 3 bases and J dropped 3 bases, with 11 bases sitting between them. In nucleotides, the CDR3 is TGTGCCAGCAGCCAGCGAGGGGGGGACACTGAAGCTTTCTTT. Its protein product is CASSQRGGDTEAFF.

This chain links TRBV3-1 (or the pseudogene TRBV3-2) with TRBJ1-5, with 7 bases aligning to TRBD1. V gave up 0 bases and J gave up 4 bases; unmatched junction bases: 6. Germline-derived CDR1 and CDR2 are LGHDT and YNNKEL (reference sequence). The CDR3 spans 16 residues. CDR3 in DNA: TGTGCCAGCAGCCAAGATGCCTCAGGGGGGAATCAGCCCCAGCATTTT. Residues: CASSQDASGGNQPQHF.

V and J are TRBV30 and TRBJ2-1; D possibly corresponds to TRBD2 (6 bases). This CDR3 comprises 11 residues. The germline V gene has CDR1 GTSNPN and CDR2 SVGIG (reference sequence). The ends were cut back, 2 bases at V and 12 bases at J, with 11 bases in the middle. The CDR3 spells CAWSSRDSQFF. The CDR3 nucleotides read TGTGCCTGGAGTTCCCGGGACTCGCAGTTCTTC. Filled out from reference TRBV30 and TRBJ2-1, the complete variable domain reads SQTIHQWPATLVQPVGSPLSLECTVEGTSNPNLYWYRQAAGRGLQLLFYSVGIGQISSEVPQNLSASRPQDRQFILSSKKLLLSDSGFYLCAWSSRDSQFFGPGTRLTVL.

The chain joins TRBV2 to TRBJ1-6; D not resolved. The germline CDR1 and CDR2 sequences are SNHLY and FYNNEI. This CDR3 has 12 amino acids. The V end was cut by 7 bases, the J end by 6 bases, with 7 bases between. As DNA, the CDR3 is TGTGCCAGCACTGGGAGTAATTCACCCCTCCACTTT. It encodes CASTGSNSPLHF. Supplemented by reference TRBV2 and TRBJ1-6, the full variable domain reads EPEVTQTPSHQVTQMGQEVILRCVPISNHLYFYWYRQILGQKVEFLVSFYNNEISEKSEIFDDQFSVERPDGSNFTLKIRSTKLEDSAMYFCASTGSNSPLHFGNGTRLTVT.

The chain employs TRBV7-2 and TRBJ2-7, with 7 bases identical to TRBD2. This CDR3 is 15 amino acids long. V trimming: 1 base; J trimming: 4 bases; junction bases outside the gene matches: 7. CDR1 and CDR2 (germline): SGHTA, FQGNSA. CDR3: CASSLVVGGRYEQYF. Written as DNA, the CDR3 is TGTGCCAGCAGCTTAGTGGTGGGGGGGAGGTACGAGCAGTACTTC.

V and J are TRBV28 and TRBJ1-5; 10 bases align to TRBD1. Losses at the gene ends were 5 bases for V and 9 bases for J; bases not matched to a gene: 13. From germline, CDR1 is MDHEN and CDR2 SYDVKM. CDR3 length equals 16 residues. This CDR3 reads CASSLFRQGAGRPQHF. The CDR3 DNA reads TGTGCCAGCAGTCTTTTCCGACAGGGGGCAGGTCGGCCCCAGCATTTT.

This chain connects TRBV10-3 to TRBJ1-1; 10 bases align to TRBD1. The J segment lost 6 bases and the V segment lost 0 bases, leaving 7 bases of the junction unmatched. The CDR3 has 16 residues. Germline loops: CDR1 ENHRY, CDR2 SYGVKD. CDR3 amino acids: CAISESTSTGGSEAFF. The CDR3 DNA sequence: TGTGCCATCAGTGAGTCTACGTCGACAGGGGGCTCTGAAGCTTTCTTT.